Here is one T cell receptor beta chain with its context. Its antigen is undetermined. This entry comes from a study of graft-versus-host responses after intestinal transplantation. Across the whole study: Every recipient had anti-thymocyte globulin induction and around 3 years of tacrolimus plus steroids.

Findings of the study overall: Peak circulating GvH clone levels were associated with early post-transplant HvG declines. Recipient bone marrow held GvH clones, some seen earlier in ileum or blood.

This CDR3 spans 15 amino acids. Germline assignment: CDR1 SGDLS and CDR2 YYNGEE. The ends were cut back, 0 bases at V and 4 bases at J, with 13 bases in the middle. Profiling relied on immunoSEQ multiplex PCR, and the TCRdb table lists in-frame clones only, not all of them. The sample has approximately 32,000 clones, about 93% seen once. The chain uses TRBV9 and TRBJ1-2; D remains ambiguous. The material sequenced was PBMCs, taken 16 days after intestinal transplant. This sequence was found in a human patient who received an intestinal transplant, so some T cells may come from the graft donor. CDR3 nucleotides: TGTGCCAGCAGCGTAGCTTCAGCAAGAATCTATGGCTACACCTTC. Encoded protein: CASSVASARIYGYTF.